This T cell receptor (beta chain) originates from a study of T cells after yellow fever vaccination. TCRdb recomputed calls from the 5' RACE reads with MiXCR, one row per CDR3 protein. There are 150,000 to 200,000 distinct CDR3 sequences in the sample; about 6% occur only once, and roughly 3% lies in the top ten. Of note for this clonotype: Its antigen remains unknown.

With 8 bases removed from V and 11 bases from J, the gap between germline ends came to 24 bases. Germline CDR1 SQVTM, CDR2 ANQGSEA. The CDR3 is 13 amino acids. Whole-study results and caveats: Primary-vaccination clones mostly resurfaced post-booster (more than 95% CD4, more than 85% CD8). Just a small share of clonotypes turned up in the CD4 compartment as well as the CD8 compartment.

The receptor was isolated from a man between 18 and 35 years old who received the YFV17D yellow fever vaccine. This rearrangement joins TRBV29-1 to TRBJ1-1; a possible D gene is TRBD1 (6 bases). The source material was CD4+ T cells sorted from PBMCs, sampled on the day of the first yellow fever vaccination. The CDR3 loop is CSIRRDSKGGAFF. The CDR3 nucleotides read TGCAGCATTCGCCGGGACTCCAAGGGGGGGGCTTTCTTT.